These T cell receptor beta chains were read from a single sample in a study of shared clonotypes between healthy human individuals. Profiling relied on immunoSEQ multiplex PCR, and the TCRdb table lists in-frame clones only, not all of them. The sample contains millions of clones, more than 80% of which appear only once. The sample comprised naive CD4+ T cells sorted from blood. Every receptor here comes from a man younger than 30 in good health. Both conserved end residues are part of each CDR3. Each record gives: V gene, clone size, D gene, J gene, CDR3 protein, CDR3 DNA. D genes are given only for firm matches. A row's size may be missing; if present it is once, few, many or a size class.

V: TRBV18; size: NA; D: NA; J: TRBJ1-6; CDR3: CASSQDRYQGPLHF; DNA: TGTGCCAGCTCACAGGACAGATACCAGGGGCCCCTCCACTTT
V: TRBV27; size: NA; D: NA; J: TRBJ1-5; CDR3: CASSLKGYSNQPQHF; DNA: TGTGCCAGCAGTTTGAAAGGGTATAGCAATCAGCCCCAGCATTTT
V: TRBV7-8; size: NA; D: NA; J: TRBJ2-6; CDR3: CASSIGAGGPGANVLTF; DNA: TGTGCCAGCAGCATCGGAGCCGGGGGGCCTGGGGCCAACGTCCTGACTTTC
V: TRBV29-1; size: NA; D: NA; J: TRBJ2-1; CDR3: CSVGSASYNEQFF; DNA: TGCAGCGTTGGCTCAGCCTCCTACAATGAGCAGTTCTTC
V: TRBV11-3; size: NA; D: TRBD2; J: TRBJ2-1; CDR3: CASSQGLAGDNEQFF; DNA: TGTGCCAGCAGCCAAGGTCTAGCGGGGGACAATGAGCAGTTCTTC
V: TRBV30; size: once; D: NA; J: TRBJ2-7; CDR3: CAWEDRSYEQYF; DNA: TGTGCCTGGGAGGACCGATCCTACGAGCAGTACTTC
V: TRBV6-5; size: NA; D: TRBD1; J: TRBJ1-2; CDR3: CASSSGQGRNGYTF; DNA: TGTGCCAGCAGTTCAGGACAGGGGAGGAATGGCTACACCTTC
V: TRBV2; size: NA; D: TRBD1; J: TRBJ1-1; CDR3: CASRINRGNTEAFF; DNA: TGTGCCAGCAGAATTAACAGGGGTAACACTGAAGCTTTCTTT
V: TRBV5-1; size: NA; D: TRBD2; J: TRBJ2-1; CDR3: CASSSGTSISINEQFF; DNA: TGCGCCAGCAGCTCCGGGACTAGCATTTCGATCAATGAGCAGTTCTTC
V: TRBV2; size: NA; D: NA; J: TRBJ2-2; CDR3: CASSVRDTGELFF; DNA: TGTGCCAGCAGCGTCAGAGACACCGGGGAGCTGTTTTTT
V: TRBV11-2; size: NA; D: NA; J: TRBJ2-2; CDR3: CASSLASRVTGELFF; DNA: TGTGCCAGCAGCTTAGCCTCCAGGGTTACCGGGGAGCTGTTTTTT
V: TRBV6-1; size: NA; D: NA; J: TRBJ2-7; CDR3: CASSTSWGEEGEQYF; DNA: TGTGCCAGCAGCACCTCTTGGGGGGAAGAGGGCGAGCAGTACTTC